The rows below give T cell receptor beta chains drawn from one sample of a study of T cell responses to AZD1222 COVID-19 vaccine. The method was immunoSEQ multiplex PCR; TCRdb's version includes in-frame clones alone and lacks a portion of them. Here the sample spans approximately 130,000 clones, roughly 90% being singletons. The sample was peripheral blood, taken on day 0 of AZD1222 vaccination. The origin of the receptors is an adult in good health. The conserved cysteine and the conserved F or W are not part of the CDR3 here. The order of the fields is V gene, J gene, clone size, CDR3 protein. Some rows have no size entry. The others give once, few or many, or a class for an expanded clone.

TRBV6-4	TRBJ2-2	once	ASSRTFDSTGELF
TRBV6-5	TRBJ2-7	.	ASSSGGSSDEQY
TRBV19	TRBJ2-7	.	ATSLAGGPSEQY
TRBV5-4	TRBJ2-2	.	ASSLSLAVYTGELF
TRBV14	TRBJ2-7	.	ASSQEVGRTSYEQY
TRBV4-2	TRBJ1-2	.	ASSQASSNYGYT
TRBV6-1	TRBJ2-5	.	ASSPKETQY
TRBV4-3	TRBJ1-1	.	ASSQDEARVPFAEAF
TRBV28	TRBJ1-5	.	ASSGTAGISNQPQH
TRBV28	TRBJ2-1	.	ASSLKTQQF
TRBV19	TRBJ1-1	.	ASSIRTAKPTEAF
TRBV4-3	TRBJ2-7	.	ASSQDRGQGSYEQY
TRBV7-8	TRBJ1-3	.	ASSPGSGNTIY
TRBV19	TRBJ1-5	.	ASSTRQLYSNQPQH
TRBV6-5	TRBJ2-3	few	ASSPGLATHTQY
TRBV6-2/TRBV6-3	TRBJ1-2	.	ASSPGQEYGYT
TRBV28	TRBJ1-5	.	ATERNQPQH
TRBV4-3	TRBJ1-6	.	ASSQDLVGRLIDSPLH
TRBV9	TRBJ1-1	.	ASSRDAGNTEAF
TRBV9	TRBJ1-5	once	ASSVAGNQPQH
TRBV6-1	TRBJ1-1	.	ASSERANTEAF
TRBV6-5	TRBJ1-1	.	ASRRSGTVNTEAF
TRBV9	TRBJ1-2	.	ASSVDTTDYGYT
TRBV5-6	TRBJ2-7	.	ASSYGQAYEQY
TRBV6-6	TRBJ1-5	.	ASSSGGYSNQPQH
TRBV19	TRBJ1-2	.	ASSIDRGYGYT
TRBV11-2	TRBJ2-3	.	ASSLDPGGRSTDTQY
TRBV27	TRBJ2-1	.	ARNRERCNEQF
TRBV4-1	TRBJ2-1	.	ASSEYREPYNEQF
TRBV4-1	TRBJ2-7	few	ASKLGPGSYEQY
TRBV9	TRBJ2-7	.	ASSAHPGASYEQY
TRBV30	TRBJ2-7	.	AWSVPPGQEN
TRBV9	TRBJ2-5	.	ASSVAVAGGTQY
TRBV23-1	TRBJ1-6	.	ASTPGQGINSPLH
TRBV28	TRBJ1-2	.	ASSLDPGQGLAQGYT
TRBV3-1/TRBV3-2	TRBJ2-5	.	ASSQTPILQETQY
TRBV7-2	TRBJ1-1	.	ASSPLRTGGDSTEAF
TRBV15	TRBJ1-5	.	ATSRSGKNQPQH
TRBV5-1	TRBJ2-2	.	ASSLEKNTGELF
TRBV18	TRBJ1-1	.	ASSPKDGGTEAF
TRBV4-2	TRBJ1-4	.	ASSRTANEKLF
TRBV6-8	TRBJ2-1	.	ARRQGSLYNEQF
TRBV29-1	TRBJ1-2	.	SVEEAQGLDGYT
TRBV7-9	TRBJ1-1	.	ASSLGTGNTEAF
TRBV18	TRBJ2-5	.	ASSPPGQGETQY